This TCR beta chain appears in the sequencing data of a study of shared clonotypes between healthy human individuals (dated by TCRdb to about 2020). With regard to the full study: Three men and a couple of women, aged 18 to 49 years, made up the cohort. For each donor, three plates each were used for CD4 naive and CD4 memory, two plates were used for CD8 naive, and one plate was used for CD8 memory. Blood TCR repertoires of about 5 healthy adults were deeply sequenced to estimate repertoire size and the extent of clonotype sharing between individuals. To increase sequencing depth and limit assay-specific biases, TCR repertoire library preparation and sequencing were carried out by different laboratories using diverse techniques. Leukapheresis yielded between about 0.94 and 8.9 billion PBMCs per donor.

Looking up the germline V gene yields CDR1 SGHRS and CDR2 YFSETQ. Clipping removes 3 bases from V and 6 bases from J, with 10 as the unmatched junction base count. Taken from cysteine to phenylalanine, the CDR3 has 15 residues. Only the CDR3 DNA is retained, 45 bases long and in frame from the first base. The paper as a whole reports these results and caveats: Because the study included only a small number of donors, the genetic and exposure-history diversity represented was limited. Only blood was sampled, and tissue TCR repertoires likely differ from those in blood. Higher generation probabilities were observed for clonotypes shared by all four sorted-subset donors than for non-shared clonotypes. Estimated clonotype richness was generally larger for naive than for memory subsets. Pairwise subsampling led to the expectation that sequencing depth would affect the degree of clonotype sharing among donors. Across four donors, around 5.4% of naive CD4, around 3.5% of naive CD8, about 2% of memory CD4, and under 0.45% of memory CD8 clonotypes were shared. Rarefaction of sorted-subset datasets indicated incomplete sequencing despite the large sequencing depth.

This clone was seen a single time. Its cognate antigen has yet to be identified. Base qualities are missing; no much larger clone stands one base away. Using the deep immunoSEQ assay, multiplex PCR amplified TCR CDR3 regions from genomic DNA. Genomic DNA extracted from each cell subset was distributed evenly over all wells of several immunoSEQ 96-well plates, and each plate served as one replicate. For sorted subsets, each replicate PCR was loaded with 150 to 250 ng genomic DNA, equivalent to 30,000 to 35,000 T cell genomes. The purified libraries were quantified using a Qubit 3.0 fluorometer, sized with a Bioanalyzer 2100, and then quantified again using the KAPA Library Quantification kit. A separate single-read 150-cycle Illumina NextSeq 550 flow cell was used to sequence each immunoSEQ 96-well plate. From the authors' description of their analysis: The immunoSEQ output contained only junctional sequences without quality scores, so filtering could not match that applied to full-length reads. Sequences were annotated with PyIR, a Python wrapper for IgBLAST v1.9, and V/J genes and CDR3 were assigned using IMGT germline references. Reads were filtered out if the reads had weak V/J assignments (E-value above 1e-6), no CDR3, stop codons, out-of-frame junctions, or ambiguous translated residues. A V3J clonotype was defined by an identical inferred V gene, J gene, and CDR3 amino acid sequence. The percentage overlap between two repertoires was calculated by dividing the number of shared unique clonotypes by the size of the smaller repertoire. Repertoire richness was assessed with RTK rarefaction, the Chao1 estimator, and Recon v2.1 estimates of unobserved clonotypes. OLGA was used to compute generation probabilities for all TCRbeta clonotypes that the gDNA method yielded from several donors. This is the immuneACCESS table as TCRdb keeps it, with only in-frame sequences that have V and J called. A part of the clones is gone; compared with another copy, unresolved V genes explain less than half, and the rest is unexplained. The V and J calls and clone size are taken from that table; D and trimming were inferred from the DNA. Present in this sample are some 1 million clones, around 76% of which were seen just once. The biggest ten clones account for approximately 1.5% of the sample.

Donors were healthy HIV-negative adults with no recently reported acute infections or vaccinations. Every donor was a Caucasian adult residing in Nashville, Tennessee, USA. CD4+ T cells were enriched by magnetic negative selection; naive cells were then positively selected on CD45RA, and the negative fraction formed the memory subset. Blood was obtained by leukapheresis, after which PBMCs were separated by Ficoll-Histopaque density gradient centrifugation and cryopreserved in liquid nitrogen vapor phase. Analytical flow cytometry was used to check the purity and quantity of every magnetically sorted T cell population. Genomic DNA was isolated from each sorted fraction and quantified by UV absorbance on a Nanodrop 2000c.

Sequenced sample: memory CD4+ T cells sorted from blood. The sample's cell subset or site label, decoded: CD45RA-negative fraction. The sequence links TRBV5-1 to TRBJ1-1; 8 junctional bases match TRBD1. This TCR derives from a man aged 18 to 29 in good health. The CDR3 protein sequence reads: CASSSQGVPGAEAFF. The nucleotides read TGCGCCAGCAGCTCACAGGGGGTTCCCGGCGCTGAAGCTTTCTTT.